This record covers a single T cell receptor beta chain. Its specificity is unknown. A much larger clone lies a single base off, so this may be a read error. A J-beta primer mix and a sample-barcoded 5' primer were used in a second PCR of roughly 7 to 12 cycles. TCRdb analysed the 5' RACE reads with MiXCR anew, one entry per CDR3 protein. The sample shows roughly 700,000 distinct CDR3 sequences, more than 40% of them seen only once. From germline, CDR1 is SGHTA and CDR2 FQGNSA. The CDR3 loop spans 15 amino acids. The germline V and J ends were trimmed by 0 bases and 0 bases, with 9 bases remaining between them. This sample is drawn from a study of blood T cells in healthy people across ages. Findings and limits, study-wide: Long-lived and aged donors differed, with more naive CD4+ cells and higher diversity in the long-lived.

This receptor was identified in a woman aged 55-75 years in good health. This rearrangement joins TRBV7-2 to TRBJ2-7; D gene uncertain. Sequencing was done on a sample of blood. CDR3 residues: CASSLAVSNSYEQYF. The CDR3, as DNA: TGTGCCAGCAGCTTAGCGGTGTCGAACTCCTACGAGCAGTACTTC.